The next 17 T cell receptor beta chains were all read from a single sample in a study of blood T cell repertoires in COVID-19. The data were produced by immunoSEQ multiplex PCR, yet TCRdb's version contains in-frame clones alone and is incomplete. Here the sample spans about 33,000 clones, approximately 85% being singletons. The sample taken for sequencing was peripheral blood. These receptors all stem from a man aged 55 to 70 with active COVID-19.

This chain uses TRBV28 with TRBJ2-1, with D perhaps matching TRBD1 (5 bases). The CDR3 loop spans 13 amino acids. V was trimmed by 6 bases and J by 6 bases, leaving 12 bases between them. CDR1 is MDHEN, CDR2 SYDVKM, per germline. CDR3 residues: CASRHGGANEQFF. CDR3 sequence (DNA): TGTGCCAGCAGGCACGGTGGGGCCAATGAGCAGTTCTTC.

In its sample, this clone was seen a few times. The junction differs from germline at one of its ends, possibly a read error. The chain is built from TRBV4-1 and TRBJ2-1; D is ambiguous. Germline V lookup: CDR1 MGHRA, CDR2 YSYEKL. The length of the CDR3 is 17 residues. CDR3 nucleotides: TGCGCCAGCAGCGAAGACGGCGGCACACGCTCCTACAATGAGCAGTTCTTC. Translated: CASSEDGGTRSYNEQFF.

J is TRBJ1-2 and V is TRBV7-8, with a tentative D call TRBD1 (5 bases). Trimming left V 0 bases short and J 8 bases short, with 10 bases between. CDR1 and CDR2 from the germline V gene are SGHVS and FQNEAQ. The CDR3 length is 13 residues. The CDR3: CASSLAGGRGYTF. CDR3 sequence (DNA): TGTGCCAGCAGCTTAGCCGGGGGACGGGGCTACACCTTC.

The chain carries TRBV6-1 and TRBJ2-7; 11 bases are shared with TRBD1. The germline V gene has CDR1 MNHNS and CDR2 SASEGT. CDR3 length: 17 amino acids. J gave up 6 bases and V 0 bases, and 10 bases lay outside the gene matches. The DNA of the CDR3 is TGTGCCAGCAGTGAAGCAGGGGGGACAGGGGGTTTACGCGAGCAGTACTTC. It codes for CASSEAGGTGGLREQYF.

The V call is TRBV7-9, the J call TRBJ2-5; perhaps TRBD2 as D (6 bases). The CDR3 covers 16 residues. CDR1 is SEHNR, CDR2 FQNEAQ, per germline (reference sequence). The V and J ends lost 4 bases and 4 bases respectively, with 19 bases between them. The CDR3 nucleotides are TGTGCCAGCAGCTCCCCGGAGGGAGGTAGGGCAGAGACCCAGTACTTC. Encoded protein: CASSSPEGGRAETQYF. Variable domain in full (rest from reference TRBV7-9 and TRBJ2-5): DTGVSQNPRHKITKRGQNVTFRCDPISEHNRLYWYRQTLGQGPEFLTYFQNEAQLEKSRLLSDRFSAERPKGSFSTLEIQRTEQGDSAMYLCASSSPEGGRAETQYFGPGTRLLVL.

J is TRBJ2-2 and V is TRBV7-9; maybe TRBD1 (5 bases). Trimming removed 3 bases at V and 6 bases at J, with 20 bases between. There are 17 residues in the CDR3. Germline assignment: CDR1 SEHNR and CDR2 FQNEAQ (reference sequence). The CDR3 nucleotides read TGTGCCAGCAGCTTTTCCCAGGGCGCGGATTTGGCCGGGGAGCTGTTTTTT. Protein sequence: CASSFSQGADLAGELFF.

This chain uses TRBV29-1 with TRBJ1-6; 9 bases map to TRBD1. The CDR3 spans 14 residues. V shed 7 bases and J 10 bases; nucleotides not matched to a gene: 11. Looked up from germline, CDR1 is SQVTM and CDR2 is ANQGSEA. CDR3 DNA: TGCAGCGACGTCGGGGACAGGGAAGGATCACCCCTCCACTTT. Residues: CSDVGDREGSPLHF.

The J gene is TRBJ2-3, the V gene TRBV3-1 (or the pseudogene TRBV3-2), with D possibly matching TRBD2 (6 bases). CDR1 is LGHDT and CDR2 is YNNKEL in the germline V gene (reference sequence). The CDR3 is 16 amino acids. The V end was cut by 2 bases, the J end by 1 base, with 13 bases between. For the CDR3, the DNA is TGTGCCAGCAGCCAACTCGGGAGAGCCGGCACAGATACGCAGTATTTT. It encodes CASSQLGRAGTDTQYF.

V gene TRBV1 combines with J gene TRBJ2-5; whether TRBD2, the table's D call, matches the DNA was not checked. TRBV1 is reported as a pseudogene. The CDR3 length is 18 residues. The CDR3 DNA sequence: TGCACCAGCAGCCTGTGCTCCACTCCAAGCGGGAGGCGGGAGACCCAGTACTTC. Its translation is CTSSLCSTPSGRRETQYF.

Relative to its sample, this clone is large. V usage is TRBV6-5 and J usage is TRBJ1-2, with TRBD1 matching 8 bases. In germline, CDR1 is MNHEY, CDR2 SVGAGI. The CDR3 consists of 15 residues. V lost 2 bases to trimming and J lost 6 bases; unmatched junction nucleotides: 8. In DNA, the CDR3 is TGTGCCAGCAGTTACCAAGGACAGGGAAACAATGGCTACACCTTC. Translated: CASSYQGQGNNGYTF.

The CDR3 protein is CASSFRGELFF. The CDR3 coding sequence is TGTGCCAGCAGCTTTAGAGGGGAGCTGTTTTTT. The chain has TRBV5-6 and TRBJ2-2; D remains unclear. This CDR3 is built from 11 residues. Trimming took off 2 bases at V and 8 bases at J, with 4 bases between the two ends. CDR1 SGHDT and CDR2 YYEEEE come from the germline V gene.

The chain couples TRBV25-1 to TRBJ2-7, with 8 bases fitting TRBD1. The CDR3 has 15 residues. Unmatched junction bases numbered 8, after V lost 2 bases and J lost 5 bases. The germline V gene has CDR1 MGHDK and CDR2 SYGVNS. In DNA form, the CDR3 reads TGTGCCAGCAGTGAAGAGGAACAGGGGGTCCACGAGCAGTACTTC. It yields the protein CASSEEEQGVHEQYF.

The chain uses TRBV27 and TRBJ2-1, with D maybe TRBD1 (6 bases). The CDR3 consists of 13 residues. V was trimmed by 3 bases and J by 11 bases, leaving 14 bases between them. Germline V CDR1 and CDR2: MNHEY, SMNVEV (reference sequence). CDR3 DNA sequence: TGTGCCAGCAGTTTGACACAGGGTAATCAGCAGTTCTTC. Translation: CASSLTQGNQQFF.

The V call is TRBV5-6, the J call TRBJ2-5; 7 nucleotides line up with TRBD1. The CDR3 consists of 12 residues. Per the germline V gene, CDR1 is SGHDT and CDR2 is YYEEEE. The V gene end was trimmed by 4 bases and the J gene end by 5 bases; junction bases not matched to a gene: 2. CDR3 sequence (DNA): TGTGCCAGCAGCCCGACAGGGGAGACCCAGTACTTC. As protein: CASSPTGETQYF.

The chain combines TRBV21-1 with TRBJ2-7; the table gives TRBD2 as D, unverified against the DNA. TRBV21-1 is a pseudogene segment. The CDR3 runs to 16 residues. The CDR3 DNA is TGTGCCAGCAGCAAAGTGGAACTAGCGGGTTTCTACGAGCAGTACGTC. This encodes CASSKVELAGFYEQYV.

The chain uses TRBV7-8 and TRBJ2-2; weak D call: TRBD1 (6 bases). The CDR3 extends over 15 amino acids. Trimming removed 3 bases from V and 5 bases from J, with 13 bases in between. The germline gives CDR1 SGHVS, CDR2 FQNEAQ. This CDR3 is CASSLTSQGTGELFF. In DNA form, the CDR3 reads TGTGCCAGCAGCTTGACTTCCCAGGGGACCGGGGAGCTGTTTTTT.

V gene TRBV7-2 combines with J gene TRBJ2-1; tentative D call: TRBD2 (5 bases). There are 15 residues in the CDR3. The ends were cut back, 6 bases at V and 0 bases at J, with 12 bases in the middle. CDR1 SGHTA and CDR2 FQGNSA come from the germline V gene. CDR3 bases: TGTGCCAGCAGTTCGGGAACTTCCTCCTACAATGAGCAGTTCTTC. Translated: CASSSGTSSYNEQFF.